The T cell receptor beta chain described here comes from a study of identical twins. Broader study findings: Within cord blood, abundant beta clonotypes carried fewer insertions, but memory repertoires showed no such trend.

This clonotype was observed a handful of times. Antigen: not known. A template switching step contributed a universal primer site, while unique molecular identifiers were present in the cDNA. TCRdb re-called the 5' RACE reads with MiXCR, one entry per CDR3 protein. The profile shows approximately 550,000 distinct CDR3 sequences, approximately 20% of them singletons. Between the trimmed V and J ends, which lost 5 bases and 5 bases, there was a span of 13 bases. This CDR3 comprises 13 residues. These same data were also listed under a study on yellow fever vaccine responses in identical twins. That source reports: Vaccine-induced T cell responses in twins were reportedly observed to appear partly convergent, partly personalized.

What was sequenced was CD4+ T cells sorted from blood. This rearrangement joins TRBV12-3 or TRBV12-4 to TRBJ2-7; possibly TRBD2 for D (5 bases). The sequence was collected from a woman younger than 30 in good health. The CDR3 sequence: CASSPAGRNEQYF. The CDR3 DNA reads as TGTGCCAGCAGTCCGGCGGGTAGGAACGAGCAGTACTTC.